The next 11 T cell receptor beta chains were all read from a single sample in a study of CD8 T cells in Susac syndrome. RNA amounts of roughly 0.45 to 1 ug underwent reverse transcription with random hexamers. TCRdb reanalysed the immunoSEQ multiplex PCR reads using MiXCR and keeps one entry per CDR3 protein. Of over 150,000 distinct CDR3 sequences detected, roughly 96% appear once; the ten largest clones hold around 0.085%. The sequencing input was CD4+ T cells from PBMCs. The receptor source for this set is a human donor with multiple sclerosis.

In this sample, this clonotype turned up once. This chain links TRBV7-9 with TRBJ2-3; 10 nucleotides align to TRBD2. The V segment lost 2 bases and the J segment 12 bases; nucleotides outside the gene matches: 14. In germline, CDR1 is SEHNR, CDR2 FQNEAQ (reference sequence). CDR3 length: 16 residues. The CDR3 DNA reads as TGTGCCAGCAGCTTACCCCTAGCGGGAGTCTTTCAAAACCAGTATTTT. Protein sequence: CASSLPLAGVFQNQYF.

The gene calls are TRBV20-1 and TRBJ2-1, with D unresolved. Deletions cut 6 bases from V and 5 bases from J, with 17 bases between. This CDR3 spans 14 amino acids. Per germline, CDR1 DFQATT and CDR2 SNEGSKA (reference sequence). Written as DNA, the CDR3 is TGCAGTGCCATTGTCTTAGGTACGAACAATGAGCAGTTCTTC. Protein sequence: CSAIVLGTNNEQFF.

The genes are TRBV5-4 and TRBJ2-3; 7 bases align to TRBD1. The CDR3 has 15 residues. The germline CDR1 and CDR2 sequences are SGHNT and YYREEE (reference sequence). V was clipped by 2 bases and J by 3 bases; unmatched bases: 6. The CDR3 DNA sequence: TGTGCCAGCAGCTTCCGACAGGGTATTACAGATACGCAGTATTTT. This encodes CASSFRQGITDTQYF. Full variable domain (outside the CDR3, taken from reference TRBV5-4 and TRBJ2-3): ETGVTQSPTHLIKTRGQQVTLRCSSQSGHNTVSWYQQALGQGPQFIFQYYREEENGRGNFPPRFSGLQFPNYSSELNVNALELDDSALYLCASSFRQGITDTQYFGPGTRLTVL.

In DNA, the CDR3 is TGTGCCAGCAGCCCAACCCGACAGGGGGCTAACTATGGCTACACCTTC. As protein: CASSPTRQGANYGYTF. The V call is TRBV7-2, the J call TRBJ1-2; 9 positions agree with TRBD1. The V and J ends lost 5 bases and 0 bases, in that order; junction bases with no gene match: 7. The CDR3 extends over 16 amino acids. Germline V CDR1 and CDR2: SGHTA, FQGNSA.

The V and J genes are TRBV11-2 and TRBJ1-1, with TRBD1 identical over 9 bases. Looked up from germline, CDR1 is SGHAT and CDR2 is FQNNGV. The CDR3 runs to 13 residues. The V and J ends lost 5 bases and 11 bases, in that order; junction bases with no gene match: 9. The CDR3 nucleotides read TGTGCCAGCAGCAGAATTTCCGGACAGGGGGCTTTCTTT. As protein: CASSRISGQGAFF.

This chain links TRBV20-1 with TRBJ2-7; D gene unclear. The ends were cut back, 0 bases at V and 0 bases at J, with 9 bases in the middle. Germline CDR1 is DFQATT and CDR2 is SNEGSKA (reference sequence). This CDR3 is built from 14 residues. The CDR3 DNA reads as TGCAGTGCTAGAGATCGCCCAAGCTCCTACGAGCAGTACTTC. Protein product: CSARDRPSSYEQYF.

The chain has TRBV29-1 and TRBJ2-7; D is unclear. Trimming stripped 5 bases from V and 3 bases from J, with 11 bases between. Germline-derived CDR1 and CDR2 are SQVTM and ANQGSEA. The CDR3 totals 12 residues. The chain's CDR3 is CSVSFWDYEQYF. CDR3 DNA: TGCAGCGTTAGCTTTTGGGACTACGAGCAGTACTTC.

This clonotype is a singleton in its sample. The junction departs from germline at one end; a sequencing error may be responsible. This chain links TRBV27 with TRBJ1-1; a weak D match, TRBD1 (5 bases). Germline loops: CDR1 MNHEY, CDR2 SMNVEV (reference sequence). This CDR3 has 16 amino acids. DNA of the CDR3: TGTGCCAGCAGTCTTGACAGCTACTACCTGAACACTGAAGCCTTCTTT. It is translated as CASSLDSYYLNTEAFF.

V is TRBV7-3 and J is TRBJ1-1; D ambiguous. Trimming pared 3 bases from V and 4 bases from J, leaving 15 bases between. CDR3 size: 15 residues. The V gene's germline CDR1 is SGHTA and CDR2 FQGTGA. The CDR3 DNA sequence: TGTGCCAGCAGCTTGGGTACGGGTCCATCCACTGAAGCTTTCTTT. Translated, it gives CASSLGTGPSTEAFF.

The chain combines TRBV29-1 with TRBJ2-4; 8 nucleotides align to TRBD1. The ends lost 1 base at V and 0 bases at J; junction bases unmatched: 8. The CDR3 spans 17 residues. CDR1 SQVTM and CDR2 ANQGSEA come from the germline V gene. CDR3 DNA: TGCAGCGTTGAAGGCAGGGGGCTTACCATAGCCAAAAACATTCAGTACTTC. It encodes CSVEGRGLTIAKNIQYF.

J is TRBJ2-4 and V is TRBV20-1; the D is unclear. The CDR3 is 12 amino acids. Germline CDR1 DFQATT, CDR2 SNEGSKA (reference sequence). V was cut by 1 base and J by 7 bases, with 8 bases left in between. CDR3 bases: TGCAGTGCTAGAGGCCCTCCTAACATTCAGTACTTC. It codes for CSARGPPNIQYF.